These 8 T cell receptor beta chains share one sample of origin, sequenced in a study of radiation and T cells in renal cell carcinoma. The time point denotes: blood 4 weeks post-SBRT, at nephrectomy. Treatment given: 15 Gy SBRT to primary tumor, nephrectomy 4 weeks later. Produced via immunoSEQ multiplex PCR; TCRdb's table is partial and in-frame only. Here the sample spans around 180,000 clones, roughly 90% being singletons. The source material was blood, sampled from a patient whose treatment included radiotherapy and nephrectomy. These TCRs come from a woman in her fifties or sixties with renal cell carcinoma.

This sequence joins TRBV4-2 and TRBJ1-4; 9 nucleotides match TRBD1. Germline loops: CDR1 LGHNA, CDR2 YNFKEQ. The CDR3 loop spans 16 amino acids. Unmatched junction bases numbered 5, after V lost 1 base and J lost 5 bases. CDR3: CASSQGADRGNEKLFF. For the CDR3, the DNA is TGTGCCAGCAGCCAAGGAGCCGACAGGGGGAATGAAAAACTGTTTTTT.

This CDR3 reads CASSLDGAQPQHF. In DNA, the CDR3 is TGTGCCAGCAGCTTAGACGGGGCCCAGCCCCAGCATTTT. The chain couples TRBV7-8 to TRBJ1-5; maybe TRBD1 (5 bases). The V and J ends lost 1 base and 7 bases respectively, with 8 bases between them. This CDR3 contains 13 residues. Germline lookup yields CDR1 SGHVS and CDR2 FQNEAQ.

The gene calls are TRBV7-8 and TRBJ2-5; D might be TRBD1 (6 bases). V gave up 1 base and J gave up 3 bases, with 9 bases separating them. Germline CDR1 SGHVS, CDR2 FQNEAQ. This CDR3 contains 14 residues. The CDR3 loop reads CASSLGTGKETQYF. CDR3 bases: TGTGCCAGCAGCTTAGGAACAGGGAAAGAGACCCAGTACTTC.

This rearrangement joins TRBV19 to TRBJ2-7; no reliable D call. The germline gives CDR1 LNHDA, CDR2 SQIVND (reference sequence). Trimming cost V 2 bases and J 1 base, with 9 bases left between them. The CDR3 totals 14 residues. The CDR3 loop reads CASSISGSSYEQYF. In DNA form, the CDR3 reads TGTGCCAGTAGTATATCGGGCAGTTCCTACGAGCAGTACTTC.

The genes are TRBV5-1 and TRBJ1-2; no reliable D call. CDR1 and CDR2 from the germline V gene are SGHRS and YFSETQ. V was cut by 0 bases and J by 3 bases, with 6 bases left in between. This CDR3 contains 13 residues. The CDR3 is CASSLAADYGYTF. In DNA, the CDR3 is TGCGCCAGCAGCTTGGCAGCAGACTATGGCTACACCTTC.

The chain links TRBV2 to TRBJ1-2; D remains ambiguous. This CDR3 region has 12 residues. The germline V gene encodes CDR1 SNHLY and CDR2 FYNNEI. Trimming shortened V by 7 bases and J by 5 bases, and 11 bases separated the two germline ends. The CDR3 nucleotides are TGTGCCAGCAAACCGGCCGATTATGGCTACACCTTC. Protein sequence: CASKPADYGYTF.

The genes are TRBV25-1 and TRBJ2-5, with 7 bases fitting TRBD2. The CDR3 totals 16 residues. V shed 1 base, J shed 5 bases, and the junction held 10 bases outside the gene matches. The V gene's germline CDR1 is MGHDK and CDR2 SYGVNS. The CDR3 coding sequence is TGTGCCAGCAGTGAATTTAGGGGACTACCTGTGGAGACCCAGTACTTC. Its protein is CASSEFRGLPVETQYF.

V gene TRBV30 combines with J gene TRBJ1-4; D is ambiguous. CDR3 length equals 13 residues. Between the trimmed V and J ends, which lost 4 bases and 0 bases, there was a span of 6 bases. Germline values: CDR1 GTSNPN, CDR2 SVGIG (reference sequence). CDR3 in amino acids: CAWTTATNEKLFF. DNA for the CDR3: TGTGCCTGGACCACGGCAACTAATGAAAAACTGTTTTTT.